The rows below give T cell receptor beta chains drawn from one sample of a study of OX40 agonist ivuxolimab in advanced cancers. Produced via immunoSEQ multiplex PCR; TCRdb's table is partial and in-frame only. Found here are about 52,000 clones, 94% of them singletons; the top ten hold approximately 12%. The source material was CD4+ or CD8+ T cells sorted from blood, sampled in a trial of the OX40 agonist ivuxolimab. The receptors were sampled from an adult with an advanced solid tumor such as melanoma, head and neck, liver or kidney cancer. The conserved cysteine and the conserved F or W are not part of the CDR3 here.

CDR3 length	V gene	J gene	CDR3 protein
13	TRBV6-4	TRBJ1-1	ASSDPLGGITEAF
13	TRBV27	TRBJ2-3	ASREREHGADTQY
11	TRBV2	TRBJ1-4	ASKWSRDEKLF
11	TRBV18	TRBJ2-7	ASSPPTSGEQY
12	TRBV11-3	TRBJ1-3	ASSLVSSGNTIY
12	TRBV28	TRBJ1-5	ASSSLGGGQPQH
16	TRBV11-2	TRBJ2-1	ASSFDGLAGGSYNEQF
13	TRBV19	TRBJ2-7	ASSYGQGTSYEQY
13	TRBV9	TRBJ2-1	ASSVSGGGLNEQF
11	TRBV30	TRBJ1-5	AWSVGGPRPQH
15	TRBV14	TRBJ1-4	ASSQAFSGSTNEKLF
15	TRBV14	TRBJ2-7	ASSQEAARDSDYEQY
12	TRBV6-6	TRBJ1-1	ASSPDRGTVGAF
15	TRBV10-3	TRBJ2-7	AISEIWGGDGSYEQY
9	TRBV4-1	TRBJ2-7	ASSPFYEQY
15	TRBV11-2	TRBJ2-2	ASSLDWGRYDTGELF